These 19 T cell receptor beta chains were sequenced from one sample in a study of blood T cell repertoires in COVID-19. Assay used: immunoSEQ multiplex PCR; TCRdb lists only in-frame clones, some missing. The sample consists of 190,000 or so clones, approximately 85% of them appearing once. The specimen sequenced was peripheral blood. These receptors came from a woman over 75 with acute or convalescent COVID-19.

This chain connects TRBV27 to TRBJ2-1; TRBD1 matches at 8 bases. This CDR3 has 14 amino acids. The trim removed 5 bases at V and 5 bases at J, leaving 5 bases unmatched. Germline loops: CDR1 MNHEY, CDR2 SMNVEV (reference sequence). CDR3 sequence: CASSPGTGNNEQFF. The CDR3, as DNA: TGTGCCAGCAGTCCGGGGACAGGTAACAATGAGCAGTTCTTC.

This rearrangement joins TRBV19 to TRBJ2-1, with TRBD1 matching 7 bases. The CDR3 sequence is 15 residues long. The V and J ends lost 1 base and 7 bases, in that order; junction bases with no gene match: 7. Germline-derived CDR1 and CDR2 are LNHDA and SQIVND (reference sequence). Here the CDR3 reads CASSIGSTGWNEQFF. In DNA, the CDR3 is TGTGCCAGTAGTATAGGGTCGACAGGGTGGAATGAGCAGTTCTTC.

This rearrangement joins TRBV7-2 to TRBJ2-1; no clear D. CDR1 SGHTA and CDR2 FQGNSA come from the germline V gene. This CDR3 is built from 13 residues. V lost 0 bases to trimming and J lost 6 bases, with 6 bases between them. Here the CDR3 DNA reads TGTGCCAGCAGCTTAGCACTGCCCAATGAGCAGTTCTTC. Its protein product is CASSLALPNEQFF.

V usage is TRBV10-3 and J usage is TRBJ2-7; 9 positions match TRBD2. The CDR3 sequence is 14 residues long. The J segment lost 6 bases and the V segment lost 10 bases, leaving 13 bases of the junction unmatched. Germline loops: CDR1 ENHRY, CDR2 SYGVKD. The CDR3 DNA is TGTGCCACCTCTATGGGCGGGGGGGCCTCCGAGCAGTACTTC. Its protein product is CATSMGGGASEQYF.

This chain uses TRBV5-4 with TRBJ2-3; D might be TRBD2 (5 bases). This CDR3 is built from 14 residues. V lost 9 bases to trimming and J lost 2 bases, with 16 bases between them. Germline lookup yields CDR1 SGHNT and CDR2 YYREEE (reference sequence). The CDR3 sequence: CATGLAGSTDTQYF. In DNA form, the CDR3 reads TGTGCCACGGGGTTGGCAGGCTCCACAGATACGCAGTATTTT.

The chain recombines TRBV10-3 with TRBJ1-1; 9 bases are shared with TRBD1. The V and J ends lost 5 bases and 6 bases, in that order; junction bases with no gene match: 7. The germline CDR1 and CDR2 sequences are ENHRY and SYGVKD. CDR3 size: 14 residues. The CDR3 sequence is CAISQQGATAEAFF. DNA for the CDR3: TGTGCCATCAGTCAACAGGGGGCTACGGCTGAAGCTTTCTTT.

The chain carries TRBV29-1 and TRBJ1-2; D call uncertain. The ends were cut back, 5 bases at V and 7 bases at J, with 14 bases in the middle. This CDR3 comprises 12 residues. Germline CDR1 reads SQVTM; CDR2 reads ANQGSEA. DNA of the CDR3: TGCAGCGTTACCGCCACCAGTCTTGGCTACACCTTC. Translation: CSVTATSLGYTF.

The chain carries TRBV19 and TRBJ1-5; weak D call: TRBD1 (6 bases). Trimming pared 1 base from V and 3 bases from J, leaving 10 bases between. CDR1 and CDR2 from the germline V gene are LNHDA and SQIVND (reference sequence). The CDR3 consists of 15 residues. CDR3 sequence reads: CASSIGTVDNQPQHF. For the CDR3, the DNA is TGTGCCAGTAGTATAGGGACAGTGGACAATCAGCCCCAGCATTTT. The whole variable domain, remainder taken from reference TRBV19 and TRBJ1-5, is DGGITQSPKYLFRKEGQNVTLSCEQNLNHDAMYWYRQDPGQGLRLIYYSQIVNDFQKGDIAEGYSVSREKKESFPLTVTSAQKNPTAFYLCASSIGTVDNQPQHFGDGTRLSIL.

The V call is TRBV27, the J call TRBJ1-1; 10 bases agree with TRBD1. This CDR3 spans 15 amino acids. The junction had 5 bases not matched to a gene; V was cut back by 3 bases and J by 4 bases. Per germline, CDR1 MNHEY and CDR2 SMNVEV (reference sequence). CDR3 DNA: TGTGCCAGCAGTTTCGGGACAGGGGAATTCACTGAAGCTTTCTTT. Translating it yields CASSFGTGEFTEAFF.

The chain is built from TRBV19 and TRBJ1-2; 7 bases are a match to TRBD1. The CDR3 length is 12 residues. With V trimmed by 4 bases and J by 8 bases, 4 bases remained unmatched. The germline CDR1 and CDR2 sequences are LNHDA and SQIVND (reference sequence). CDR3 nucleotides: TGTGCCAGTAGTACGCAGACAGGGGGCTACACCTTC. Translation: CASSTQTGGYTF.

The chain has TRBV9 and TRBJ2-1; TRBD2 matches at 8 bases. CDR1 SGDLS and CDR2 YYNGEE come from the germline V gene. V lost 4 bases, J lost 8 bases, and 11 bases stayed unmatched. This CDR3 has 15 residues. The CDR3 protein is CASSSLGREVDEQFF. The CDR3 DNA reads as TGTGCCAGCAGCTCTCTTGGGCGGGAGGTAGATGAGCAGTTCTTC.

The V gene is TRBV11-2, the J gene TRBJ2-3; 12 bases fit TRBD2. J was trimmed by 1 base and V by 4 bases; bases with no gene match: 6. The CDR3 sequence is 17 residues long. Per the germline V gene, CDR1 is SGHAT and CDR2 is FQNNGV. The CDR3 DNA follows: TGTGCCAGCAGCTCTCGACTAGCGGGAGATGGCACAGATACGCAGTATTTT. As protein: CASSSRLAGDGTDTQYF.

The CDR3 protein is CASSPSTGASAPYEQYF. Here the CDR3 DNA reads TGTGCCAGCAGCCCGTCGACTGGGGCTAGCGCGCCCTACGAGCAGTACTTC. This chain uses TRBV3-1 (or the pseudogene TRBV3-2) with TRBJ2-7; TRBD2 is a possible D gene (6 bases). This CDR3 has 17 amino acids. Trimming took 4 bases from V and 2 from J, leaving 21 bases between them. The germline CDR1 and CDR2 sequences are LGHDT and YNNKEL (reference sequence).

The chain combines TRBV9 with TRBJ2-5, with D maybe TRBD2 (5 bases). V was shortened by 4 bases and J by 5 bases, with 15 bases between the two germline ends. CDR3 length equals 14 residues. Germline values: CDR1 SGDLS, CDR2 YYNGEE. The DNA of the CDR3 is TGTGCCAGCAGCCCCGGGCGGGCGGAGGAGACCCAGTACTTC. Protein: CASSPGRAEETQYF.

The chain couples TRBV18 to TRBJ2-7; the match to TRBD1 covers 9 bases. The junction had 1 base not matched to a gene; V was cut back by 4 bases and J by 3 bases. There are 13 residues in the CDR3. Germline CDR1 reads KGHSH; CDR2 reads LQKENI. CDR3 nucleotides: TGTGCCAGCTCACGGGACAGGGACTACGAGCAGTACTTC. Its translation: CASSRDRDYEQYF.

This clone was detected only once. V gene TRBV5-5 combines with J gene TRBJ2-6; no clear D gene. Germline-derived CDR1 and CDR2 are SGHKS and YYEKEE (reference sequence). The CDR3 contains 16 residues. The ends were cut back, 4 bases at V and 3 bases at J, with 14 bases in the middle. The DNA of the CDR3 is TGTGCCAGCAGCCCCGCCGGTCTAGGTGGGGCCAACGTCCTGACTTTC. It specifies CASSPAGLGGANVLTF.

The chain has TRBV9 and TRBJ1-2, with 9 positions matching TRBD1. The V gene end was trimmed by 4 bases and the J gene end by 8 bases; junction bases not matched to a gene: 6. CDR3 size: 13 residues. Germline assignment: CDR1 SGDLS and CDR2 YYNGEE. The CDR3 protein is CASSSRQGEGYTF. DNA for the CDR3: TGTGCCAGCAGCAGTAGACAGGGGGAAGGCTACACCTTC.

The chain recombines TRBV5-1 with TRBJ1-5; tentative D call: TRBD1 (5 bases). This CDR3 region has 14 residues. In germline, CDR1 is SGHRS, CDR2 YFSETQ. The CDR3 protein is CPPRVGGGNQPQHF. The CDR3 bases are TGCCCCCCCCGCGTGGGGGGGGGCAATCAGCCCCAGCATTTT.

The V call is TRBV5-1, the J call TRBJ1-1; tentatively, D is TRBD1 (5 bases). The CDR3 sequence is 15 residues long. The germline V gene encodes CDR1 SGHRS and CDR2 YFSETQ. Trimming took 0 bases from V and 3 from J, leaving 12 bases between them. For the CDR3, the DNA is TGCGCCAGCAGCTTGGCCCTGGCGGGGGACACTGAAGCTTTCTTT. This codes for CASSLALAGDTEAFF. Variable domain in full (rest from reference TRBV5-1 and TRBJ1-1): KAGVTQTPRYLIKTRGQQVTLSCSPISGHRSVSWYQQTPGQGLQFLFEYFSETQRNKGNFPGRFSGRQFSNSRSEMNVSTLELGDSALYLCASSLALAGDTEAFFGQGTRLTVV.